The subject of this entry is one TCR beta chain. At one end, the junction sequence differs from germline, possibly due to a read error. In TCRdb, the reads were re-called with MiXCR into one record per CDR3 protein. The sample holds 120,000 to 150,000 distinct CDR3 sequences, 5.5% to 8% seen once. The data originate from a study of T cell repertoires in cytomegalovirus infection. Study summary: Carrying CMV and the relevant HLA type showed in public TCR beta signatures.

This CDR3 has 15 residues. Germline CDR1 is WSHSY and CDR2 is SAAADI. The sequencing input was PBMCs. The rearrangement links TRBV10-2 to TRBJ2-5; 13 bases agree with TRBD2. The receptor was isolated from a human donor in good health (CMV status not recorded). Some clones in this sample may be carry-over from other donors' samples. In DNA form, the CDR3 reads TGCACCAGCAGTGGGACTAGCGGGGTCCAAGAGACCCAGTACTTC. Its translation: CTSSGTSGVQETQYF.